Given below is one TCR beta chain in context. Its specificity is unknown. PCR employed 60 Vbeta and 13 Jbeta primers. Clones were read by immunoSEQ multiplex PCR, and TCRdb kept only the in-frame ones, dropping some. Here the sample spans roughly 160,000 clones, roughly 75% being singletons. These data belong to a study of cytomegalovirus exposure and HLA in healthy donors. Findings of the study overall: As was reported, the classifier diagnosed cytomegalovirus status with high specificity and sensitivity. The productive fraction for most TCR beta V segments was about 90% or about 30% in an earlier analysis. A later analysis by the authors found several of the most significant clusters apparently linked to common viral pathogens. Whilst most TCR sequences proved rare, a subset of public TCRs occurred across many donors.

The CDR3 length is 15 residues. Trimming removed 3 bases from V and 2 bases from J; junction bases left unmatched: 7. CDR1 is SGHRS, CDR2 YFSETQ, per germline. This clonotype was sampled from a woman aged 40 to 50 in good health and CMV-seropositive. Sequenced input: PBMCs. The chain carries TRBV5-1 and TRBJ1-2, with 7 bases that match TRBD1. CDR3 in DNA: TGCGCCAGCAGCTCTAACAGGGGTGGGAACTATGGCTACACCTTC. As protein: CASSSNRGGNYGYTF.